Below, 21 T cell receptor beta chains from the same sample are listed, as sequenced in a study of blood T cell repertoires in COVID-19. Sequencing was performed with immunoSEQ multiplex PCR; in TCRdb, only in-frame clones are kept and a portion is missing. This table holds around 50,000 clones, more than 75% found once. The sample consisted of peripheral blood. The receptors derive from a woman over 75 with acute or convalescent COVID-19.

V is TRBV5-1 and J is TRBJ2-2, with D possibly being TRBD2 (6 bases). This CDR3 has 15 amino acids. Trimming left V 2 bases short and J 6 bases short, with 14 bases between. Germline lookup yields CDR1 SGHRS and CDR2 YFSETQ. CDR3 sequence reads: CASSFFQGGAGELFF. Written as DNA, the CDR3 is TGCGCCAGCAGCTTTTTTCAGGGAGGCGCCGGGGAGCTGTTTTTT.

V is TRBV7-9 and J is TRBJ1-6; D perhaps matches TRBD1 (5 bases). This CDR3 is 15 amino acids long. Trimming took 2 bases from V and 7 from J, leaving 12 bases between them. Germline V lookup: CDR1 SEHNR, CDR2 FQNEAQ (reference sequence). The CDR3 coding sequence is TGTGCCAGCAGCTTAACGACAGTACCAAATTCACCCCTCCACTTT. Residues: CASSLTTVPNSPLHF.

The chain recombines TRBV5-5 with TRBJ2-3; 8 nucleotides line up with TRBD2. The length of the CDR3 is 15 residues. Germline V gene lookup returns CDR1 SGHKS and CDR2 YYEKEE (reference sequence). V lost 2 bases and J lost 1; bases outside the gene matches: 3. The CDR3 is CASSLVGRGTDTQYF. The CDR3 region has the DNA TGTGCCAGCAGCTTAGTCGGGAGGGGCACAGATACGCAGTATTTT.

The chain combines TRBV10-2 with TRBJ2-1, with D possibly matching TRBD1 (6 bases). The length of the CDR3 is 13 residues. Trimming left V 4 bases short and J 6 bases short, with 10 bases between. Per the germline V gene, CDR1 is WSHSY and CDR2 is SAAADI. The CDR3 bases are TGCGCCAGCAGTGTCCAGGGGCCCAATGAGCAGTTCTTC. The encoded protein is CASSVQGPNEQFF.

The J gene is TRBJ1-1, the V gene TRBV7-3; D gene unclear. Germline CDR1 is SGHTA and CDR2 is FQGTGA. The CDR3 runs to 14 residues. V lost 0 bases to trimming and J lost 2 bases, with 7 bases between them. CDR3 amino acids: CASSLTRKNTEAFF. DNA of the CDR3: TGTGCCAGCAGCTTAACGAGGAAAAACACTGAAGCTTTCTTT.

The rearrangement joins TRBV7-9 to TRBJ1-5, with a tentative D call TRBD1 (6 bases). Germline CDR1 reads SEHNR; CDR2 reads FQNEAQ (reference sequence). The CDR3 covers 16 residues. V lost 1 base, J lost 2 bases, and 12 bases lay in between. The CDR3 coding sequence is TGTGCCAGCAGCTTAGTACAGGGTAAGGGCAATCAGCCCCAGCATTTT. Amino acids: CASSLVQGKGNQPQHF.

The rearrangement uses TRBV10-1 and TRBJ1-6; D is uncertain. The V and J ends lost 6 bases and 3 bases respectively, with 6 bases between them. Germline CDR1 and CDR2: WNHNN and SYGVQD (reference sequence). This CDR3 comprises 13 residues. The CDR3 nucleotides are TGCGCCAGCAGCCGGGACTATAATTCACCCCTCCACTTT. Its protein product is CASSRDYNSPLHF.

The V call is TRBV14, the J call TRBJ1-1, with 7 bases that match TRBD1. This CDR3 is built from 15 residues. Germline V lookup: CDR1 SGHDN, CDR2 FVKESK. V dropped 4 bases and J dropped 5; count of bases not matched to a gene: 10. DNA of the CDR3: TGTGCCAGCAGCCCAGGGGGTGGGCTGGAGACTGAAGCTTTCTTT. This translates into CASSPGGGLETEAFF.

The chain employs TRBV11-1 and TRBJ2-7, with a weak D call TRBD1 (5 bases). The CDR3 length is 14 residues. The V end was cut by 6 bases, the J end by 1 base, with 13 bases between. Germline CDR1 reads SGHAT; CDR2 reads FQDESV (reference sequence). DNA for the CDR3: TGTGCCAGCAGTCCCAATAGGGGATCCTACGAGCAGTACTTC. Protein product: CASSPNRGSYEQYF.

This clone was counted only a few times. The chain links TRBV6-2 or TRBV6-3 to TRBJ2-2, with 9 bases identical to TRBD2. V lost 0 bases, J lost 4 bases, and 6 bases stayed unmatched. The CDR3 is 17 amino acids. In germline, CDR1 is MNHEY, CDR2 SVGEGT. The CDR3 DNA sequence: TGTGCCAGCAGTTACTCGCCGACTAGCGGTTCCACCGGGGAGCTGTTTTTT. Amino acid sequence: CASSYSPTSGSTGELFF.

This clone showed up just once. DNA for the CDR3: TGTGCCAGTAGCCTGTGGGGGGAGTCTCGAAATGAGCAGTTCTTC. The encoded protein is CASSLWGESRNEQFF. V is TRBV19 and J is TRBJ2-1, with D possibly TRBD2 on 6 matching bases. V was cut by 6 bases and J by 7 bases, with 19 bases left in between. This CDR3 is built from 15 residues. Per the germline V gene, CDR1 is LNHDA and CDR2 is SQIVND (reference sequence).

The chain is built from TRBV3-1 (or the pseudogene TRBV3-2) and TRBJ1-2, with D possibly matching TRBD1 (6 bases). Germline V lookup: CDR1 LGHDT, CDR2 YNNKEL (reference sequence). The V gene lost 0 bases and the J gene lost 6 bases, with 14 bases spanning the gap. This CDR3 is 15 amino acids long. The CDR3 region is CASSQEGPRGHGYTF. DNA of the CDR3: TGTGCCAGCAGCCAAGAGGGCCCCAGGGGACATGGCTACACCTTC.

This rearrangement joins TRBV27 to TRBJ2-7, with 12 bases aligning to TRBD1. The CDR3 spans 16 residues. Per the germline V gene, CDR1 is MNHEY and CDR2 is SMNVEV (reference sequence). With 3 bases clipped from V and 5 bases from J, the junction kept 8 bases outside the gene matches. The CDR3 DNA reads as TGTGCCAGCAGTTTGGGACCGGGACAGGGGGCGGACGAGCAGTACTTC. This encodes CASSLGPGQGADEQYF.

The V and J genes are TRBV28 and TRBJ2-5, with a possible D match to TRBD2 (6 bases). The V gene's germline CDR1 is MDHEN and CDR2 SYDVKM. CDR3 length equals 16 residues. V was shortened by 6 bases and J by 1 base, with 18 bases between the two germline ends. Written as DNA, the CDR3 is TGTGCCAGCAGAGGCCCCCTGGAGGGGCCCCAAGAGACCCAGTACTTC. Translated: CASRGPLEGPQETQYF.

The chain joins TRBV19 to TRBJ1-6; TRBD1 matches at 12 bases. Trimming at V came to 5 bases and at J to 7 bases, leaving 6 bases not matched to a gene. The CDR3 is 16 residues long. Germline CDR1 LNHDA, CDR2 SQIVND (reference sequence). The CDR3 DNA sequence: TGTGCCAGTAGTGCTCCGGGACAGGGGGCCAATTCACCCCTCCACTTT. It specifies CASSAPGQGANSPLHF.

V usage is TRBV18 and J usage is TRBJ2-7, with D perhaps matching TRBD1 (7 bases). CDR1 is KGHSH, CDR2 LQKENI, per germline. Trimming left V 3 bases short and J 6 bases short, with 12 bases between. The CDR3 is made up of 13 amino acids. The CDR3, as DNA: TGTGCCAGCTCACCGTCCCAGGGGGGCGAGCAGTACTTC. Its translation: CASSPSQGGEQYF.

The chain is built from TRBV6-5 and TRBJ2-6; D ambiguous. Germline V gene lookup returns CDR1 MNHEY and CDR2 SVGAGI. Trimming shortened V by 2 bases and J by 1 base, and 9 bases separated the two germline ends. The CDR3 sequence is 16 residues long. The CDR3 reads CASSYGRRSGANVLTF. In DNA form, the CDR3 reads TGTGCCAGCAGTTACGGGCGAAGATCTGGGGCCAACGTCCTGACTTTC.

CDR3 amino acids: CASSRPGQGATEAFF. The CDR3 nucleotides are TGTGCCAGCAGTCGTCCGGGACAGGGAGCGACTGAAGCTTTCTTT. The chain has TRBV6-5 and TRBJ1-1; 9 positions agree with TRBD1. Germline loops: CDR1 MNHEY, CDR2 SVGAGI. V gave up 5 bases and J gave up 5 bases; unmatched junction bases: 9. The CDR3 extends over 15 amino acids.

The chain is built from TRBV14 and TRBJ2-1; the match to TRBD2 covers 7 bases. V lost 4 bases and J lost 2; bases outside the gene matches: 5. CDR3 length: 15 residues. From germline, CDR1 is SGHDN and CDR2 FVKESK. CDR3 sequence reads: CASSRLAETYNEQFF. The DNA of the CDR3 is TGTGCCAGCAGCCGCCTAGCGGAAACCTACAATGAGCAGTTCTTC.

This chain uses TRBV11-2 with TRBJ1-3; D gene ambiguous. The ends were cut back, 1 base at V and 2 bases at J, with 9 bases in the middle. Germline V gene lookup returns CDR1 SGHAT and CDR2 FQNNGV. This CDR3 has 15 amino acids. The CDR3 sequence: CASSLGAVTGNTIYF. The CDR3 nucleotides read TGTGCCAGCAGCTTAGGGGCAGTTACTGGAAACACCATATATTTT.

The rearrangement links TRBV19 to TRBJ2-7; a possible D gene is TRBD2 (5 bases). V lost 6 bases and J lost 0, with 12 bases in between. CDR3 length equals 14 residues. CDR1 and CDR2 from the germline V gene are LNHDA and SQIVND (reference sequence). The CDR3 DNA follows: TGTGCCAGTAGCCCATACCGGGACTCCTACGAGCAGTACTTC. Amino acid sequence: CASSPYRDSYEQYF.